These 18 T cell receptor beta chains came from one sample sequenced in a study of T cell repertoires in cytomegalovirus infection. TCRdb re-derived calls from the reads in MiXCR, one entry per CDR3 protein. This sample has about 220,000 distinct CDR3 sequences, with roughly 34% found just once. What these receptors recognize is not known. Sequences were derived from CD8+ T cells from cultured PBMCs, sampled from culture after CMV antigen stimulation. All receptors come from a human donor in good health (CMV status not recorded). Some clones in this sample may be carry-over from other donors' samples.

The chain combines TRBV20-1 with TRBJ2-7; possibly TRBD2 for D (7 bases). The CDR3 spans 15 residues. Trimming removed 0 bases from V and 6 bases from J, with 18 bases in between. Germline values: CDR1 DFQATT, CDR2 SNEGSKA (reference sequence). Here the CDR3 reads CSARDPEGGRSEQYF. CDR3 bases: TGCAGTGCTAGAGATCCTGAGGGGGGGCGAAGCGAGCAGTACTTC.

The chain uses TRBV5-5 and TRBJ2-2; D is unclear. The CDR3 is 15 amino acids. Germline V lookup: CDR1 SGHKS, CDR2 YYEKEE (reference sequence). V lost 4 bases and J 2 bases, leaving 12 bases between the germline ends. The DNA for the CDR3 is TGTGCCAGCAGCCCCTACGACTTCAACACCGGGGAGCTGTTTTTT. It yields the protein CASSPYDFNTGELFF.

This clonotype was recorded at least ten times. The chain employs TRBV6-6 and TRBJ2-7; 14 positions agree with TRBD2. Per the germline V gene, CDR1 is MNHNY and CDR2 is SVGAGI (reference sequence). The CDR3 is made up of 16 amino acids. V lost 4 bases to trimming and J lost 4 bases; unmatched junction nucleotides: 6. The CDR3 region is CASSLGLAGDTYEQYF. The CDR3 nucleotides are TGTGCCAGCAGTTTGGGACTAGCGGGAGATACGTACGAGCAGTACTTC.

The CDR3 DNA reads as TGTGCCAGCAGTGAATACAAGGGGCTATACGATGGCTACACCTTC. It specifies CASSEYKGLYDGYTF. This sequence joins TRBV25-1 and TRBJ1-2, with D perhaps TRBD1 (5 bases). V lost 0 bases to trimming and J lost 6 bases, with 14 bases between them. This CDR3 contains 15 residues. Germline V gene sequence: CDR1 MGHDK, CDR2 SYGVNS.

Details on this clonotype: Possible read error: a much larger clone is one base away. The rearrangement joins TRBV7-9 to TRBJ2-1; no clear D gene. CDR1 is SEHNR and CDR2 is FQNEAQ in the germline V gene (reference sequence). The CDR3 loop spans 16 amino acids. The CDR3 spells CACSLLVISTYNEQFF. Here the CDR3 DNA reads TGTGCATGCAGCTTGTTGGTAATATCCACATACAATGAGCAGTTCTTC.

The CDR3 is CASSPRGTGANTGELFF. The CDR3 DNA is TGTGCCAGCAGCCCGCGAGGGACAGGGGCGAACACCGGGGAGCTGTTTTTT. The gene calls are TRBV14 and TRBJ2-2; 10 bases are shared with TRBD1. The V segment lost 4 bases and the J segment 0 bases; nucleotides outside the gene matches: 5. Germline V CDR1 and CDR2: SGHDN, FVKESK. The CDR3 length is 17 residues.

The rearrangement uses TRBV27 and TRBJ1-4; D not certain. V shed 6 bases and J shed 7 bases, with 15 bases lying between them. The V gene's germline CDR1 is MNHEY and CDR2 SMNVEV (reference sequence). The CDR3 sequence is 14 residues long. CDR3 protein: CASRFGMRSEKLFF. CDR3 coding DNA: TGTGCCAGCAGGTTCGGGATGAGAAGTGAAAAACTGTTTTTT. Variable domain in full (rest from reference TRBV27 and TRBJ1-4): EAQVTQNPRYLITVTGKKLTVTCSQNMNHEYMSWYRQDPGLGLRQIYYSMNVEVTDKGDVPEGYKVSRKEKRNFPLILESPSPNQTSLYFCASRFGMRSEKLFFGSGTQLSVL.

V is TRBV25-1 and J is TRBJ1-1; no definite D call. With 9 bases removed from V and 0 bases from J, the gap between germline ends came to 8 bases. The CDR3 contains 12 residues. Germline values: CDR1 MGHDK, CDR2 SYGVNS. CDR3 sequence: CASALMNTEAFF. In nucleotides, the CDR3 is TGTGCCAGTGCCCTTATGAACACTGAAGCTTTCTTT.

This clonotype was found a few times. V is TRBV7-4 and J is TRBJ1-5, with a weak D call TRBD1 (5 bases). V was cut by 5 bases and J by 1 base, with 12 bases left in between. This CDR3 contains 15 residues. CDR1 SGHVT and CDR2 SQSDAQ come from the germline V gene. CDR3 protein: CASSPGAVSNQPQHF. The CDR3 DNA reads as TGTGCCAGCAGCCCCGGGGCCGTGAGCAATCAGCCCCAGCATTTT.

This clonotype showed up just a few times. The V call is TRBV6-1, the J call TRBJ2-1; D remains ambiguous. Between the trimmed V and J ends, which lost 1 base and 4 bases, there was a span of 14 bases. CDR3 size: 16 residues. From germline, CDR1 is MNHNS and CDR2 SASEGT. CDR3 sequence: CASSEDPYPRYNEQFF. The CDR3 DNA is TGTGCCAGCAGTGAAGACCCGTACCCAAGATACAATGAGCAGTTCTTC.

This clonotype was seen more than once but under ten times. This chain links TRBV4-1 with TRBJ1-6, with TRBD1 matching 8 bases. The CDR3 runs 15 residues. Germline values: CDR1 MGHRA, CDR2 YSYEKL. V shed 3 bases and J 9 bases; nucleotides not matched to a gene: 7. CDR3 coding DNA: TGCGCCAGCAGCCAGGACGACAGGGGTGGTTCACCCCTCCACTTT. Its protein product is CASSQDDRGGSPLHF.

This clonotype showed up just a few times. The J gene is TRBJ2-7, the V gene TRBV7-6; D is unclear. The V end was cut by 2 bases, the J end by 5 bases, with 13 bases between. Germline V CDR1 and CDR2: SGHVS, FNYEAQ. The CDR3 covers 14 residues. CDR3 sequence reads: CASSLLGKADEQYF. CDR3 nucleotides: TGTGCCAGCAGCTTACTGGGTAAGGCGGACGAGCAGTACTTC.

The CDR3 protein is CASSPRFLDEQYF. The CDR3 DNA follows: TGTGCCAGCAGCCCCAGATTCCTTGACGAGCAGTACTTC. The chain recombines TRBV6-2 or TRBV6-3 with TRBJ2-7; no reliable D call. The CDR3 length is 13 residues. Germline CDR1 and CDR2: MNHEY and SVGEGT. V dropped 6 bases and J dropped 5 bases, with 14 bases sitting between them.

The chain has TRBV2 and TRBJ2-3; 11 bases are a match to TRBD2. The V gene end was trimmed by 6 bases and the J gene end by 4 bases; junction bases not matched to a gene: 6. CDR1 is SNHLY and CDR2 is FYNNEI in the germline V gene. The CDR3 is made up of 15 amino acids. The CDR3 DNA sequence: TGTGCCAGCAGGGGTAGCGGGGGGGCGGCAGATACGCAGTATTTT. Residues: CASRGSGGAADTQYF.

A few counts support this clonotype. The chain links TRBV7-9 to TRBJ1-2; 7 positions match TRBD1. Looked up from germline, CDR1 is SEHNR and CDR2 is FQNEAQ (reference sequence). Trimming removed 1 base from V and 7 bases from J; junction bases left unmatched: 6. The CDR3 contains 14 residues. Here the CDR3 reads CASSLVEGARGYTF. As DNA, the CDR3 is TGTGCCAGCAGCTTAGTGGAGGGGGCGCGTGGCTACACCTTC.

The CDR3 loop is CRGRSGLATYEQYF. Written as DNA, the CDR3 is TGCAGAGGTAGAAGCGGACTAGCGACCTACGAGCAGTACTTC. This chain uses TRBV20-1 with TRBJ2-7; 9 bases fit TRBD2. Germline CDR1 and CDR2: DFQATT and SNEGSKA (reference sequence). The CDR3 consists of 14 residues.

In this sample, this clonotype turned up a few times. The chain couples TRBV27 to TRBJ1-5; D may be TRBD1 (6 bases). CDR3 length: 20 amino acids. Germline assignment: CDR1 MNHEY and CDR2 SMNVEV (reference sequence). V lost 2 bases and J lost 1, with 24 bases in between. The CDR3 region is CASSLNPPFTGKLSNQPQHF. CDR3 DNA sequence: TGTGCCAGCAGTTTAAATCCCCCCTTTACAGGGAAATTGAGCAATCAGCCCCAGCATTTT.

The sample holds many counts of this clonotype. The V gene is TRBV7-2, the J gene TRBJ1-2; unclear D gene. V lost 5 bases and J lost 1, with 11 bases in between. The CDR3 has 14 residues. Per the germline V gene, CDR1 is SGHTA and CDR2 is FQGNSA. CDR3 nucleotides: TGTGCCAGCAGCCCGAGCGGAAATAACTATGGCTACACCTTC. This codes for CASSPSGNNYGYTF.